This TCR beta chain appears in the sequencing data of a study of CD8 T cell repertoires and HIV-1 epitope variants (dated by TCRdb to the early 2020s). Some background on the complete study: In separate culture wells, T cells were stimulated with each of twenty-five peptides that represented autologous and known Gag and Nef epitope variants. Among the control conditions were a peptide pool of CMV, EBV and flu, the Ebola AY9 epitope serving as a negative control, and a well with no peptide. The epitopes tested were three Gag epitope families plus Nef HW9 and YT9. T cells were enriched using the EasySep Human T Cell Enrichment Kit and then co-cultured with an equal number of autologous T cell-negative cells acting as antigen-presenting cells. The cultures were grown for roughly nine days in IMDM with gentamicin, and half of the media was changed on days 3 and 7 with IL-2, IL-7 and IL-15 added. An aliquot of 1M T cells was saved as an uncultured baseline condition, separate from the approximately 75 T cell cultures. Running each culture condition in triplicate, except for one peptide done in duplicate, gave a total of roughly 76 T cell cultures.

The EasySep Human CD8+ T Cell Enrichment Kit was used on day 10 to isolate CD8+ T cells from every culture. The investigation overall reported the following: The assay identified only TCR beta chains and indicated proliferation in response to antigen, without indicating T cell function or cytokine profile. Of the nine antigen-specific TCR beta clonotypes identified, roughly six appeared cross-reactive for autologous or known escape epitope variants. The Nef KF9 family was recognized by five clonotypes and the HW9 family by one, and no responses to the TAALDMSHF plasma variant were observed.

This clone has only a few counts. What antigen it recognizes has not been identified. No qualities accompany the bases; no much larger clone lies one base away. V loses 0 bases of germline sequence and J loses 7 bases, and the interval between the two ends is 9 bases. The CDR3 sequence holds 13 residues, the cysteine and phenylalanine included. Only the CDR3 DNA stays, 39 bases, in frame from base 1. CDR1 and CDR2, per the germline V gene (reference sequence), are LNHDA and SQIVND. Sequencing of TCR beta CDR3 regions was performed at survey depth on the immunoSEQ platform. The QIAamp DNA micro kit was used to extract genomic DNA from every cultured and uncultured CD8+ T cell population. The original pipeline was this. Samples with fewer than 5,000 productive reads were excluded, resulting in the removal of about 7% of the roughly 75 HIV peptide-stimulated cultures. Sequences were trimmed to CDR3 by a MANAFEST web app, and nonproductive sequences, CDR3s under 5 amino acids, and sequences not starting with C or ending with F/W were removed. Clonotypes were classified as antigen-specific only if expansion was observed in at least 2 of 3 replicates versus the no-peptide control at FDR 0.01, only within one epitope family. Specific clonotypes also needed at least fivefold higher frequency than in wells stimulated with peptides from other epitope families. The clones in this table, taken by TCRdb from immuneACCESS, are in-frame only. Not every clone is retained; where verified, under half of the shortfall comes from an unresolved V gene, and the cause of the rest is unknown. The V and J calls and clone size come from that table; D and trimming were worked out from the DNA. A total of several thousand clones appear in this sample, approximately 66% of them only once. The top ten clonotypes cover about 45% of the sample.

This clonotype was obtained from a male donor with HIV. The rearrangement combines TRBV19 with TRBJ1-2; no confident D gene assignment can be made. The specimen sequenced was cultured CD8+ T cells derived from PBMCs. The sequence in DNA is TGTGCCAGTAGTATAGATCATCGGAGTGGCTACACCTTC. This encodes CASSIDHRSGYTF.